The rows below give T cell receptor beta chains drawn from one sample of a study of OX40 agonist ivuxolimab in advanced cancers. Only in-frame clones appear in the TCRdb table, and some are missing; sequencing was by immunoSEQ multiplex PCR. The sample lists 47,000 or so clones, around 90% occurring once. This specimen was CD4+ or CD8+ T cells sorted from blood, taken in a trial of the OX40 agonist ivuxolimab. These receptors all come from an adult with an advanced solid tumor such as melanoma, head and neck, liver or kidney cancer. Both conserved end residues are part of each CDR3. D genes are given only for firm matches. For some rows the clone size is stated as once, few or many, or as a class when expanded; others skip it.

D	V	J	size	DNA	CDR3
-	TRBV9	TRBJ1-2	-	TGTGCCAGCAGCGGAGCAGGGGGCTACACCTTC	CASSGAGGYTF
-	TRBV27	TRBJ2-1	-	TGTGCCAGCAGGTTCAAGGCCGTGGGGCAGCAAACCTACAATGAGCAGTTCTTC	CASRFKAVGQQTYNEQFF
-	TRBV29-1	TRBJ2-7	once	TGCAGCGTTGTGGGGGACCGAACAGGCTACGAGCAGTACTTC	CSVVGDRTGYEQYF
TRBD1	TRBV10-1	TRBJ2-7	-	TGCGCCAGCAGTAATCGGACAGGGGGCCAGTACGAGCAGTACTTC	CASSNRTGGQYEQYF
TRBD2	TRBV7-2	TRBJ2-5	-	TGTGCCAGCAGCTTAACAGCGGGGGGGCCGAGAGAGACCCAGTACTTC	CASSLTAGGPRETQYF
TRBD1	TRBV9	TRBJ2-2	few	TGTGCCAGCAGCGAGGGACAGGGGTGGTCCGGGGAGCTGTTTTTT	CASSEGQGWSGELFF
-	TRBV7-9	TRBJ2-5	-	TGTGCCAGCAACTCGAGGGGGGTGGAGTACTTC	CASNSRGVEYF
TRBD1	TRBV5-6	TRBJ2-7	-	TGTGCCAGCAGCGTTCCCGGACAGGGTTATAGGAACGAGCAGTACTTC	CASSVPGQGYRNEQYF
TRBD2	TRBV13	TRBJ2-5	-	TGTGCCAGCAGCTTAGGTACTAGCGGGAATGGAGAGACCCAGTACTTC	CASSLGTSGNGETQYF
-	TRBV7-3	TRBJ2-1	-	TGTGCCAGCAGCTTCGACAGTTCCTACAATGAGCAGTTCTTC	CASSFDSSYNEQFF
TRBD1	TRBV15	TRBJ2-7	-	TGTGCCACCAGCAGCAACCGGGACAGGGGCTACGAGCAGTACTTC	CATSSNRDRGYEQYF
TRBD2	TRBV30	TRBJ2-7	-	TGTGCCTGGAGCTTGCGGGGGGGCTTGTACGAGCAGTACTTC	CAWSLRGGLYEQYF
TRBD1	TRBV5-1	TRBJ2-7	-	TGCGCCAGCAGCTTGGGGGACAGGTCCTACGAGCAGTACTTC	CASSLGDRSYEQYF
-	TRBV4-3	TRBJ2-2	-	TGCGCCAGCAGCCCCGAAAGGCTAACGGGGGACAACACCGGGGAGCTGTTTTTT	CASSPERLTGDNTGELFF
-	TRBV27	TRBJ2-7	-	TGTGCCAGCAGTTTATGGTCAGGAGAGAGGCCCTACGAGCAGTACTTC	CASSLWSGERPYEQYF
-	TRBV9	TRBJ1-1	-	TGTGCCAGCAGCGTTATAGAGGGAGGCCATTCGAACACTGAAGCTTTCTTT	CASSVIEGGHSNTEAFF
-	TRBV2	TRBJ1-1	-	TGTGCCAGCACTGGGGGGGGTAGCACTGAAGCTTTCTTT	CASTGGGSTEAFF
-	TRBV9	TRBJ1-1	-	TGTGCCAGCAGCGTAGAAGGGGGGAAGAAAGATGAAGCTTTCTTT	CASSVEGGKKDEAFF
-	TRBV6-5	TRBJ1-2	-	TGTGCCAGCAGTTACGACAGGTCGTCCTATGGCTACACCTTC	CASSYDRSSYGYTF
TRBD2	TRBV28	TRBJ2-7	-	TGTGCCAGCAGTCCCCGGACGGGGGGGTACGAGCAGTACTTC	CASSPRTGGYEQYF
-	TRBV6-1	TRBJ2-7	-	TGTGCCAGCAGTGCACGGGACGGCAAGGCAAGGGGGGGCGAGCAGTACTTC	CASSARDGKARGGEQYF
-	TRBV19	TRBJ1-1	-	TGTGCCACCTCCCTCGGAGAGGGCACTGAAGCTTTCTTT	CATSLGEGTEAFF
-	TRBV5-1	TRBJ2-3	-	TGCGCCAGCAGCTTGGGTTTAGGAGACACAGATACGCAGTATTTT	CASSLGLGDTDTQYF
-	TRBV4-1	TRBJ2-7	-	TGCGCCAGCAGCCAACTCGTAGGGACCGTGTACGAGCAGTACTTC	CASSQLVGTVYEQYF
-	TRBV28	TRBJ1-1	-	TGTGCCAGCAGTCCACGACAGACCAGGACCATGAACACTGAAGCTTTCTTT	CASSPRQTRTMNTEAFF
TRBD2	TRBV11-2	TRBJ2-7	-	TGTGCCAGCAGCTTAGATGTGGGCGGGGGGGTGAAAACCTACGAGCAGTACTTC	CASSLDVGGGVKTYEQYF
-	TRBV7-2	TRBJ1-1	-	TGTGCCAGCAGCCCCGCGTTTCTGAACACTGAAGCTTTCTTT	CASSPAFLNTEAFF
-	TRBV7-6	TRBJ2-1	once	TGTGCCAGCAGGGGGTCTGGCACCTACAATGAGCAGTTCTTC	CASRGSGTYNEQFF
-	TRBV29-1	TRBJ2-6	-	TGCAGCGTTGATTGGGTTGGGGCCAACGTCCTGACTTTC	CSVDWVGANVLTF
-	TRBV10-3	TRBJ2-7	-	TGTGCCATCAGTGAGTCTAGAAGGGAAAGCTCCTACGAGCAGTACTTC	CAISESRRESSYEQYF
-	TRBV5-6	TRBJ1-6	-	TGTGCCAGCAGCCTCGGTTCACCCCTCCACTTT	CASSLGSPLHF